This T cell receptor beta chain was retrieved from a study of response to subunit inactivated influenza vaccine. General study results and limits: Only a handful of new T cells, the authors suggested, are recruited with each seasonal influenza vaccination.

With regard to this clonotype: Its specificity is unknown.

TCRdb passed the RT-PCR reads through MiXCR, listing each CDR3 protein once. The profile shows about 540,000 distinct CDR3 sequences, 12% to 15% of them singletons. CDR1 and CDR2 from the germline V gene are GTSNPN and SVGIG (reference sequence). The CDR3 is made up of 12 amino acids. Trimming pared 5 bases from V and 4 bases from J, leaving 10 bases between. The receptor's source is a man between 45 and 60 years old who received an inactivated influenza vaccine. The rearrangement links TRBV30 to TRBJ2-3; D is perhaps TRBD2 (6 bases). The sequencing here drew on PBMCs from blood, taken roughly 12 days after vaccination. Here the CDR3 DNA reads TGTGCCTGGGGGGGGACTGCAGATACGCAGTATTTT. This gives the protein CAWGGTADTQYF.